A single sample is the source of the 28 T cell receptor beta chains below, sequenced in a study of blood T cell repertoires in COVID-19. Only in-frame clones appear in the TCRdb table, and some are missing; sequencing was by immunoSEQ multiplex PCR. The data hold about 410,000 clones, with roughly 88% observed a single time. The sequencing input was peripheral blood. The receptors originated from a woman in her twenties or thirties with active or convalescent COVID-19.

This chain joins TRBV6-5 and TRBJ1-5; D not certain. The CDR3 loop spans 13 amino acids. V was pared by 4 bases and J by 5 bases, with 9 bases between. The germline V gene has CDR1 MNHEY and CDR2 SVGAGI. CDR3 protein: CASSFGGDQPQHF. The CDR3 DNA reads TGTGCCAGCAGTTTCGGAGGCGATCAGCCCCAGCATTTT.

The chain joins TRBV10-3 to TRBJ1-2, with 9 bases identical to TRBD1. Germline CDR1 ENHRY, CDR2 SYGVKD. Trimming at V came to 9 bases and at J to 6 bases, leaving 11 bases not matched to a gene. This CDR3 region has 14 residues. The CDR3 nucleotides read TGTGCCATTACCGGGACAGGGAGTTACGATGGCTACACCTTC. Protein: CAITGTGSYDGYTF.

About this clone: Other DNA sequences in the sample encode the same CDR3. The chain couples TRBV2 to TRBJ2-3, with 11 bases identical to TRBD2. Germline CDR1 is SNHLY and CDR2 is FYNNEI. The CDR3 totals 15 residues. V was clipped by 2 bases and J by 4 bases; unmatched bases: 2. The CDR3 DNA reads TGTGCCAGCAGTGAATTAGCGGGAGGGGCAGATACGCAGTATTTT. Amino acids: CASSELAGGADTQYF.

This chain connects TRBV3-1 (or the pseudogene TRBV3-2) to TRBJ1-4; no clear D. The V gene lost 2 bases and the J gene lost 7 bases, with 17 bases spanning the gap. The CDR3 length is 16 residues. CDR1 and CDR2 (germline): LGHDT, YNNKEL (reference sequence). CDR3 protein: CASSQPSGIGFEKLFF. The CDR3 DNA sequence: TGTGCCAGCAGCCAACCCTCGGGGATTGGCTTTGAAAAACTGTTTTTT.

The chain uses TRBV25-1 and TRBJ2-5; 7 bases fit TRBD2. Per the germline V gene, CDR1 is MGHDK and CDR2 is SYGVNS. V lost 2 bases, J lost 13 bases, and 10 bases stayed unmatched. CDR3 length: 13 amino acids. CDR3 nucleotides: TGTGCCAGCAGTGAAAAGGGTCCGGGACTACCGTACTTC. As protein: CASSEKGPGLPYF.

This chain connects TRBV2 to TRBJ2-7; TRBD1 agrees at 9 bases. The CDR3 spans 16 residues. CDR1 and CDR2 (germline): SNHLY, FYNNEI. Trimming at V came to 6 bases and at J to 4 bases, leaving 13 bases not matched to a gene. This CDR3 reads CASSGFGDRAGYEQYF. CDR3 bases: TGTGCCAGCAGCGGGTTTGGGGACAGGGCCGGTTACGAGCAGTACTTC. The full variable domain, with the rest looked up from reference TRBV2 and TRBJ2-7, is EPEVTQTPSHQVTQMGQEVILRCVPISNHLYFYWYRQILGQKVEFLVSFYNNEISEKSEIFDDQFSVERPDGSNFTLKIRSTKLEDSAMYFCASSGFGDRAGYEQYFGPGTRLTVT.

In its sample, this clone was seen once. The chain couples TRBV11-2 to TRBJ1-1, with TRBD1 matching 7 bases. The length of the CDR3 is 13 residues. The germline V gene has CDR1 SGHAT and CDR2 FQNNGV. Losses at the gene ends were 4 bases for V and 4 bases for J; bases not matched to a gene: 3. CDR3 sequence (DNA): TGTGCCAGCAGCTCGAACAGGGGCACTGAAGCTTTCTTT. This gives the protein CASSSNRGTEAFF. The full variable domain, rest sourced from reference TRBV11-2 and TRBJ1-1, is EAGVAQSPRYKIIEKRQSVAFWCNPISGHATLYWYQQILGQGPKLLIQFQNNGVVDDSQLPKDRFSAERLKGVDSTLKIQPAKLEDSAVYLCASSSNRGTEAFFGQGTRLTVV.

The V call is TRBV5-5, the J call TRBJ2-5; D not certain. Trimming pared 4 bases from V and 2 bases from J, leaving 12 bases between. The CDR3 has 14 amino acids. CDR1 SGHKS and CDR2 YYEKEE come from the germline V gene (reference sequence). CDR3 amino acids: CASSKSGSQETQYF. The CDR3 DNA follows: TGTGCCAGCAGCAAGTCCGGGTCACAAGAGACCCAGTACTTC.

This clone turned up a few times. The V call is TRBV4-1, the J call TRBJ2-1, with 13 nucleotides matching TRBD2. The germline CDR1 and CDR2 sequences are MGHRA and YSYEKL. V trimming: 4 bases; J trimming: 10 bases; junction bases outside the gene matches: 7. The CDR3 is made up of 15 amino acids. This CDR3 reads CASSPSGLAGIEQFF. CDR3 nucleotides: TGCGCCAGCAGCCCCTCGGGACTAGCGGGAATCGAGCAGTTCTTC.

The chain combines TRBV20-1 with TRBJ1-1; D gene unclear. CDR3 length: 10 amino acids. The V end was cut by 2 bases, the J end by 12 bases, with 10 bases between. Germline-derived CDR1 and CDR2 are DFQATT and SNEGSKA (reference sequence). CDR3 DNA: TGCAGTGCTAGACGGGATCCCCCTTTCTTT. Amino acids: CSARRDPPFF.

The chain is built from TRBV19 and TRBJ2-7; 8 bases are a match to TRBD1. V was pared by 3 bases and J by 4 bases, with 5 bases of the junction left unmatched. The CDR3 is made up of 14 amino acids. Germline CDR1 is LNHDA and CDR2 is SQIVND (reference sequence). CDR3 in DNA: TGTGCCAGTAGTATGGGGGACAGGACGTACGAGCAGTACTTC. This sequence encodes CASSMGDRTYEQYF.

The chain carries TRBV15 and TRBJ1-6; TRBD1 aligns across 9 bases. Germline V gene data show CDR1 as LNHNV and CDR2 as YYDKDF (reference sequence). CDR3 length: 16 residues. After removal of 4 bases from V and 8 bases from J, the junction contained 9 bases not matched to a gene. CDR3 protein: CATSKAMTGGDSPLHF. The CDR3 coding sequence is TGTGCCACCAGCAAAGCAATGACAGGGGGAGATTCACCCCTCCACTTT.

The chain uses TRBV29-1 and TRBJ2-3, with a possible D match to TRBD2 (6 bases). Germline V gene lookup returns CDR1 SQVTM and CDR2 ANQGSEA. The CDR3 spans 16 residues. V lost 0 bases and J 3 bases, leaving 16 bases between the germline ends. DNA of the CDR3: TGCAGCGTTGAAGAGGGAGGTGCAAAAGCTACAGATACGCAGTATTTT. Encoded protein: CSVEEGGAKATDTQYF.

The rearrangement joins TRBV27 to TRBJ2-2, with D possibly being TRBD2 (5 bases). The CDR3 runs to 15 residues. Trimming removed 4 bases at V and 7 bases at J, with 16 bases between. Germline-derived CDR1 and CDR2 are MNHEY and SMNVEV (reference sequence). CDR3 nucleotides: TGTGCCAGCAGTTCTGTAGTGGGAGCATACGGGGAGCTGTTTTTT. It specifies CASSSVVGAYGELFF.

The chain joins TRBV3-1 (or the pseudogene TRBV3-2) to TRBJ1-1; TRBD1 might be the D (5 bases). V dropped 3 bases and J dropped 3 bases, with 14 bases sitting between them. The CDR3 is 15 amino acids. Germline CDR1 LGHDT, CDR2 YNNKEL (reference sequence). This CDR3 is CASSHRGDGDTEAFF. The CDR3, as DNA: TGTGCCAGCAGCCACCGGGGGGATGGGGACACTGAAGCTTTCTTT.

The chain combines TRBV5-1 with TRBJ2-7; 7 positions agree with TRBD1. V lost 3 bases and J lost 0; bases outside the gene matches: 6. The CDR3 runs 15 residues. CDR1 and CDR2 from the germline V gene are SGHRS and YFSETQ. The CDR3 nucleotides are TGCGCCAGCAGCTCTGGACAGGCTGTCTCCTACGAGCAGTACTTC. This codes for CASSSGQAVSYEQYF.

This chain uses TRBV2 with TRBJ1-6; D is undetermined. CDR3 length: 18 amino acids. The ends were cut back, 2 bases at V and 5 bases at J, with 19 bases in the middle. Germline V lookup: CDR1 SNHLY, CDR2 FYNNEI. DNA of the CDR3: TGTGCCAGCAGTGAATTAGGGCAGCGGCAGAGGAATAATTCACCCCTCCACTTT. It codes for CASSELGQRQRNNSPLHF.

The CDR3 bases are TGTGCCAGTAGTTCACGTACTGCGCGGGAGGTAGGAAGGACTGAAGCTTTCTTT. This gives the protein CASSSRTAREVGRTEAFF. V gene TRBV19 combines with J gene TRBJ1-1; D gene ambiguous. The CDR3 is 18 amino acids. Germline V gene lookup returns CDR1 LNHDA and CDR2 SQIVND (reference sequence). Trimming took 5 bases from V and 5 from J, leaving 27 bases between them.

V is TRBV19 and J is TRBJ2-2; tentatively, D is TRBD2 (5 bases). V lost 4 bases, J lost 6 bases, and 24 bases lay in between. Per germline, CDR1 LNHDA and CDR2 SQIVND (reference sequence). The CDR3 has 18 residues. CDR3 loop: CASSTLTASGPGAGELFF. The CDR3 region has the DNA TGTGCCAGTAGTACCCTCACAGCCAGCGGCCCCGGGGCCGGGGAGCTGTTTTTT.

The chain combines TRBV6-1 with TRBJ1-1; D is ambiguous. The germline V gene encodes CDR1 MNHNS and CDR2 SASEGT. The CDR3 has 16 amino acids. Deletions cut 0 bases from V and 3 bases from J, with 14 bases between. CDR3 in amino acids: CASSEAARTLYTEAFF. The CDR3, as DNA: TGTGCCAGCAGTGAAGCGGCTCGCACCCTGTACACTGAAGCTTTCTTT.

The chain recombines TRBV3-1 (or the pseudogene TRBV3-2) with TRBJ1-4; 11 nucleotides match TRBD1. V shed 5 bases, J shed 8 bases, and the junction held 10 bases outside the gene matches. The germline V gene encodes CDR1 LGHDT and CDR2 YNNKEL (reference sequence). The CDR3 extends over 16 amino acids. CDR3 region: CASSSGQGVLREKLFF. In nucleotides, the CDR3 is TGTGCCAGCAGCTCGGGACAGGGGGTCCTTAGGGAAAAACTGTTTTTT.

The rearrangement joins TRBV19 to TRBJ1-2; 8 nucleotides match TRBD1. This CDR3 contains 16 residues. Germline V lookup: CDR1 LNHDA, CDR2 SQIVND (reference sequence). V trimming: 8 bases; J trimming: 3 bases; junction bases outside the gene matches: 14. The CDR3 is CASQDLQGAGHYGYTF. In DNA, the CDR3 is TGTGCCAGTCAAGATTTGCAGGGGGCGGGTCACTATGGCTACACCTTC.

Concerning this clone itself: This same CDR3 is encoded by further DNA sequences in the sample. V is TRBV27 and J is TRBJ2-1, with 11 bases matching TRBD2. This CDR3 has 15 residues. V lost 5 bases and J lost 3; bases outside the gene matches: 3. The germline V gene has CDR1 MNHEY and CDR2 SMNVEV (reference sequence). CDR3 in amino acids: CASSTGTSGYNEQFF. In nucleotides, the CDR3 is TGTGCCAGCAGTACCGGGACTAGCGGCTACAATGAGCAGTTCTTC.

The table lists this clone with a few counts. The V and J genes are TRBV5-1 and TRBJ2-5, with D possibly being TRBD2 (5 bases). Germline V lookup: CDR1 SGHRS, CDR2 YFSETQ. The CDR3 length is 17 residues. The V end lost 1 base, the J end lost 3 bases, and 19 bases lay between the germline ends. This CDR3 is CASSLRLAGNPEETQYF. CDR3 coding DNA: TGCGCCAGCAGCTTGCGGCTAGCCGGGAATCCCGAAGAGACCCAGTACTTC. Drawing the rest from reference TRBV5-1 and TRBJ2-5, the complete variable domain is KAGVTQTPRYLIKTRGQQVTLSCSPISGHRSVSWYQQTPGQGLQFLFEYFSETQRNKGNFPGRFSGRQFSNSRSEMNVSTLELGDSALYLCASSLRLAGNPEETQYFGPGTRLLVL.

With respect to this clone: A much larger clone is a single base away; this may be a read error. The CDR3, as DNA: TGTGCCAGCAGCGGACAGGGCAACACTGAAGCTTTCTTT. This codes for CASSGQGNTEAFF. This chain connects TRBV12-3 or TRBV12-4 to TRBJ1-1; 8 bases match TRBD1. The V segment lost 6 bases and the J segment 2 bases; nucleotides outside the gene matches: 2. The CDR3 is made up of 13 amino acids.

This clone was observed once. V gene TRBV30 combines with J gene TRBJ1-1; no clear D gene. CDR1 is GTSNPN, CDR2 SVGIG, per germline (reference sequence). This CDR3 has 13 residues. The V gene lost 1 base and the J gene lost 0 bases, with 6 bases spanning the gap. The CDR3 nucleotides are TGTGCCTGGAGTGACTCCGTGAACACTGAAGCTTTCTTT. Protein sequence: CAWSDSVNTEAFF.

This chain links TRBV4-1 with TRBJ1-6; 7 nucleotides line up with TRBD1. Trimming at V came to 2 bases and at J to 6 bases, leaving 4 bases not matched to a gene. CDR3 size: 15 residues. Germline CDR1 reads MGHRA; CDR2 reads YSYEKL. CDR3 in amino acids: CASSQMGQTNSPLHF. CDR3 in DNA: TGCGCCAGCAGCCAAATGGGACAGACTAATTCACCCCTCCACTTT.

The V call is TRBV14, the J call TRBJ1-2; D is uncertain. This CDR3 region has 15 residues. CDR1 and CDR2 (germline): SGHDN, FVKESK. Trimming took off 0 bases at V and 7 bases at J, with 15 bases between the two ends. The CDR3 DNA sequence: TGTGCCAGCAGCCAAGATTGGGCCCCGGTGGGTGGCTACACCTTC. It specifies CASSQDWAPVGGYTF.